The 3 T cell receptor beta chains below all came from one sample that was sequenced in a study of T cell responses to AZD1222 COVID-19 vaccine. Assay used: immunoSEQ multiplex PCR; TCRdb lists only in-frame clones, some missing. There are tens of thousands of clones in the sample; more than 85% occur only once, and 4.7% lies in the top ten. The specimen was peripheral blood, collected 28 days after the second AZD1222 dose. The receptors here all came from an adult who received the AZD1222 COVID-19 vaccine.

The chain links TRBV7-9 to TRBJ2-5; D possibly matches TRBD1 or TRBD2 (5 bases each). Germline V CDR1 and CDR2: SEHNR, FQNEAQ (reference sequence). This CDR3 is built from 14 residues. V was clipped by 4 bases and J by 2 bases, with 11 bases between them. The CDR3 bases are TGTGCCAGCAGCTCGGGACGAGGACAAGAGACCCAGTACTTC. Its translation is CASSSGRGQETQYF.

The chain employs TRBV30 and TRBJ2-7, with 7 bases lining up with TRBD2. Losses at the gene ends were 2 bases for V and 2 bases for J; bases not matched to a gene: 6. CDR3 length: 14 residues. The V gene's germline CDR1 is GTSNPN and CDR2 SVGIG (reference sequence). The CDR3 DNA reads as TGTGCCTGGAGTCCCGGGACTATCACCTACGAGCAGTACTTC. It codes for CAWSPGTITYEQYF.

The table lists this clone with a count of one. The chain is built from TRBV19 and TRBJ2-4, with TRBD2 matching over 10 bases. V lost 10 bases to trimming and J lost 1 base; unmatched junction nucleotides: 4. CDR1 and CDR2 from the germline V gene are LNHDA and SQIVND (reference sequence). The CDR3 is 14 residues long. CDR3 nucleotide sequence: TGTGCCACTAGCGGGAGCATGGCCAAAAACATTCAGTACTTC. Translating it yields CATSGSMAKNIQYF.